The present T cell receptor beta chain was sequenced within a study of blood T cell repertoires in COVID-19. The germline CDR1 and CDR2 sequences are LGHDT and YNNKEL (reference sequence). The CDR3 covers 16 residues. The ends were cut back, 8 bases at V and 9 bases at J, with 29 bases in the middle. This table comes from immunoSEQ multiplex PCR, and its TCRdb copy is limited to in-frame clones, with some not included. Of approximately 210,000 clones listed, about 90% are singletons. The TCR comes from a man in his forties with active or convalescent COVID-19. This chain links TRBV3-1 (or the pseudogene TRBV3-2) with TRBJ2-7, with a weak D call TRBD2 (6 bases). The sequenced material came from peripheral blood. CDR3 loop: CASSHLPAGRARVQYF. CDR3 DNA: TGTGCCAGCTCCCATCTACCTGCCGGGAGAGCAAGGGTGCAGTACTTC.